These 8 T cell receptor beta chains came from one sample sequenced in a study of T cells in Graves' hyperthyroidism and ophthalmopathy. RNA transcripts provided the source from which TCR beta CDR3 regions were amplified. The HTBI primer set drove a first-round RT-PCR of the TCR CDR3. TCRdb redid the calling of the multiplex PCR reads with MiXCR, one entry per CDR3 protein. This table holds about 610,000 distinct CDR3 sequences, roughly 14% found once. Input material: blood. The receptor source for this set is a woman aged 40-49 years with Graves' ophthalmopathy.

This clonotype has ten or more counts. V is TRBV11-2 and J is TRBJ1-2; a possible D gene is TRBD1 (6 bases). There are 13 residues in the CDR3. Germline V gene data show CDR1 as SGHAT and CDR2 as FQNNGV. The V and J ends lost 1 base and 7 bases respectively, with 10 bases between them. The CDR3 DNA reads as TGTGCCAGCAGCTTAGGGGACAACCGTGGCTACACCTTC. Translated: CASSLGDNRGYTF.

This clonotype appeared many times. The chain combines TRBV20-1 with TRBJ2-5, with D hard to call. The CDR3 spans 11 residues. Germline V gene data show CDR1 as DFQATT and CDR2 as SNEGSKA (reference sequence). V lost 1 base and J lost 7, with 7 bases in between. This CDR3 reads CSARVKGTQYF. The CDR3 nucleotides are TGCAGTGCTAGAGTGAAAGGGACCCAGTACTTC.

This clonotype occurred many times. This chain connects TRBV12-3 or TRBV12-4 to TRBJ2-7; D gene unclear. This CDR3 region has 13 residues. The V and J ends lost 1 base and 5 bases respectively, with 9 bases between them. The CDR3 coding sequence is TGTGCCAGCAGTTTAGGTGAGATCCACGAGCAGTACTTC. Translated: CASSLGEIHEQYF.

This clonotype was found many times. This sequence joins TRBV2 and TRBJ2-7; no clear D gene. The length of the CDR3 is 13 residues. The V gene lost 7 bases and the J gene lost 12 bases, with 22 bases spanning the gap. From germline, CDR1 is SNHLY and CDR2 FYNNEI. The CDR3 region is CASKVPSAAEAYF. The DNA of the CDR3 is TGTGCCAGCAAAGTCCCAAGTGCAGCTGAGGCGTACTTC.

This clonotype was recorded many times. The rearrangement links TRBV10-3 to TRBJ2-7; 13 nucleotides agree with TRBD2. Germline V CDR1 and CDR2: ENHRY, SYGVKD. J lost 5 bases, V lost 4 bases, and 2 bases had no gene match. This CDR3 is built from 14 residues. The CDR3 DNA is TGTGCCATCAGTGGGACTAGCGGGAGTGACGAGCAGTACTTC. This encodes CAISGTSGSDEQYF.

Regarding this clonotype: Since a much larger clone is just one base distant, this may be a read error. The chain carries TRBV7-2 and TRBJ1-2; the D gene is possibly TRBD1 (6 bases). Germline CDR1 reads SGHTA; CDR2 reads FQGNSA. The CDR3 sequence is 15 residues long. V shed 5 bases and J shed 4 bases, with 17 bases lying between them. CDR3 DNA sequence: TGTGCCAGCAGCCGAATTAACGGACAGCCCTATGGCTACACCTTC. Translation gives CASSRINGQPYGYTF. Combining the CDR3 with reference TRBV7-2 and TRBJ1-2 gives the whole variable domain GAGVSQSPSNKVTEKGKDVELRCDPISGHTALYWYRQSLGQGLEFLIYFQGNSAPDKSGLPSDRFSAERTGGSVSTLTIQRTQQEDSAVYLCASSRINGQPYGYTFGSGTRLTVV.

In its sample, this clonotype was seen many times. This chain connects TRBV29-1 to TRBJ1-5; D uncertain. The CDR3 is 13 residues long. Trimming stripped 1 base from V and 6 bases from J, with 10 bases between. Germline CDR1 reads SQVTM; CDR2 reads ANQGSEA. Here the CDR3 DNA reads TGCAGCGTTGAAGGTCAGGAGGGTCAGCCCCAGCATTTT. Its translation: CSVEGQEGQPQHF.

This clonotype showed up many times. This chain uses TRBV18 with TRBJ2-5; TRBD1 is a possible D gene (6 bases). Germline V gene sequence: CDR1 KGHSH, CDR2 LQKENI. The CDR3 has 14 amino acids. Trimming took off 3 bases at V and 5 bases at J, with 13 bases between the two ends. CDR3 sequence reads: CASSPASGAETQYF. Written as DNA, the CDR3 is TGTGCCAGCTCACCTGCGTCAGGGGCGGAGACCCAGTACTTC. Full variable domain (outside the CDR3, taken from reference TRBV18 and TRBJ2-5): NAGVMQNPRHLVRRRGQEARLRCSPMKGHSHVYWYRQLPEEGLKFMVYLQKENIIDESGMPKERFSAEFPKEGPSILRIQQVVRGDSAAYFCASSPASGAETQYFGPGTRLLVL.